The T cell receptor (beta chain) under discussion was sequenced for a study of blood T cell repertoires in COVID-19. Study overall: Samples came from the United States, Italy and Spain, spanning acute and convalescent COVID-19. In each case, the material was cDNA or gDNA derived from T cells, B-cell-depleted T cells, or PBMCs.

Original analysis: Cell counts per sample came from amplifying reference gene primers. Measured with immunoSEQ multiplex PCR; TCRdb has only the in-frame clones, and not every one. V and J calls and clone size are given by that table; D and trimming were obtained from the DNA. The table has around 250,000 clones, about 83% seen once. Germline CDR1 is SGHDN and CDR2 is FVKESK. V was clipped by 1 base and J by 8 bases, with 23 bases between them. The CDR3 spans 17 residues. The rearrangement joins TRBV14 to TRBJ1-1; a weak D match, TRBD1 (6 bases). The receptor was derived from a man aged 25 to 40 who had recovered from COVID-19. The sample was peripheral blood. The chain's CDR3 is CASSQGTVPGGLAEAFF. In DNA form, the CDR3 reads TGTGCCAGCAGCCAAGGAACGGTCCCCGGGGGGCTGGCAGAAGCTTTCTTT.